The 10 T cell receptor beta chains in this list originate from one sample, sequenced in a study of T cells after yellow fever vaccination. Using its own MiXCR run on the 5' RACE reads, TCRdb lists one record per CDR3 protein. In the table there are some 32,000 distinct CDR3 sequences, 3.5% to 5% of which are singletons. Here the sequenced sample was CD8+ T cells sorted from PBMCs, taken 5 days after the yellow fever booster vaccination. All receptors derive from a man aged 25 to 45 who received the YFV17D yellow fever vaccine.

The sample holds many counts of this clonotype. V gene TRBV5-1 combines with J gene TRBJ2-7; 7 bases are a match to TRBD1. CDR1 is SGHRS and CDR2 is YFSETQ in the germline V gene. The CDR3 extends over 18 amino acids. The V segment lost 4 bases and the J segment 2 bases; nucleotides outside the gene matches: 18. The CDR3 here is CASSLPLVSTGDPYEQYF. CDR3 DNA: TGCGCCAGCAGCCTCCCCCTTGTCTCAACAGGGGACCCCTACGAGCAGTACTTC. Full variable domain (missing parts from reference TRBV5-1 and TRBJ2-7): KAGVTQTPRYLIKTRGQQVTLSCSPISGHRSVSWYQQTPGQGLQFLFEYFSETQRNKGNFPGRFSGRQFSNSRSEMNVSTLELGDSALYLCASSLPLVSTGDPYEQYFGPGTRLTVT.

This clonotype is medium-sized. V and J are TRBV20-1 and TRBJ2-7, with TRBD1 matching 7 bases. Germline V lookup: CDR1 DFQATT, CDR2 SNEGSKA (reference sequence). The CDR3 length is 14 residues. V lost 5 bases to trimming and J lost 3 bases; unmatched junction nucleotides: 10. CDR3 region: CSAAPGTVGYEQYF. CDR3 in DNA: TGCAGTGCTGCACCCGGGACAGTGGGCTACGAGCAGTACTTC.

Many counts were recorded for this clonotype. The chain joins TRBV20-1 to TRBJ2-1; 10 bases match TRBD2. The CDR3 sequence is 14 residues long. V shed 6 bases and J 3 bases; nucleotides not matched to a gene: 5. The germline V gene encodes CDR1 DFQATT and CDR2 SNEGSKA (reference sequence). The CDR3 is CSARTSGDYNEQFF. The CDR3 region has the DNA TGCAGTGCCAGAACTAGCGGGGACTACAATGAGCAGTTCTTC.

This clonotype was detected ten times or more. The chain employs TRBV5-1 and TRBJ2-3; TRBD1 aligns across 8 bases. J gave up 3 bases and V 3 bases, and 6 bases lay outside the gene matches. The CDR3 is 15 amino acids. Germline V lookup: CDR1 SGHRS, CDR2 YFSETQ. Written as DNA, the CDR3 is TGCGCCAGCAGCTCCGGACGACAGGGGACAGATACGCAGTATTTT. Encoded protein: CASSSGRQGTDTQYF.

There are many counts of this clonotype. This chain connects TRBV18 to TRBJ2-6; D gene unclear. The CDR3 is 15 residues long. Germline assignment: CDR1 KGHSH and CDR2 LQKENI. V dropped 2 bases and J dropped 4 bases, with 9 bases sitting between them. As DNA, the CDR3 is TGTGCCAGCTCACCAGGCGTTGGGGGGGCCAACGTCCTGACTTTC. This encodes CASSPGVGGANVLTF.

This clonotype was recorded at least ten times. The J gene is TRBJ2-1, the V gene TRBV28; the D is unclear. The length of the CDR3 is 12 residues. Trimming cost V 6 bases and J 6 bases, with 9 bases left between them. Per the germline V gene, CDR1 is MDHEN and CDR2 is SYDVKM. The CDR3 nucleotides read TGTGCCAGCAGCCCGGGCTTCAATGAGCAGTTCTTC. Amino acids: CASSPGFNEQFF.

This clonotype came up many times. This chain joins TRBV5-4 and TRBJ2-3; D not certain. This CDR3 region has 12 residues. Trimming took off 4 bases at V and 5 bases at J, with 8 bases between the two ends. CDR1 is SGHNT and CDR2 is YYREEE in the germline V gene (reference sequence). The CDR3 nucleotides are TGTGCCAGCAGCCTCCAAGGAGATACGCAGTATTTT. This encodes CASSLQGDTQYF.

This clonotype occurred many times. This sequence joins TRBV6-5 and TRBJ2-5, with 9 bases fitting TRBD1. Trimming removed 3 bases from V and 4 bases from J; junction bases left unmatched: 6. The germline gives CDR1 MNHEY, CDR2 SVGAGI. The CDR3 runs 15 residues. The CDR3 bases are TGTGCCAGCAGTTATGTTGGGGGACAGGGAGAGACCCAGTACTTC. Translation gives CASSYVGGQGETQYF.

Ten or more counts support this clonotype. This chain joins TRBV7-8 and TRBJ1-4; unclear D gene. V gave up 1 base and J gave up 6 bases, with 9 bases separating them. The CDR3 consists of 14 residues. CDR1 and CDR2 from the germline V gene are SGHVS and FQNEAQ. CDR3 nucleotides: TGTGCCAGCAGCTTAGGGGTACCGTATGAAAAACTGTTTTTT. Translated, it gives CASSLGVPYEKLFF.

This clonotype occurred many times. CDR3 amino acids: CASSLSFSEQFF. Here the CDR3 DNA reads TGCGCCAGCAGCTTAAGTTTCAGTGAGCAGTTCTTC. This rearrangement joins TRBV5-1 to TRBJ2-1; D gene unclear. This CDR3 region has 12 residues. V was clipped by 2 bases and J by 9 bases, with 9 bases between them. Germline CDR1 is SGHRS and CDR2 is YFSETQ.